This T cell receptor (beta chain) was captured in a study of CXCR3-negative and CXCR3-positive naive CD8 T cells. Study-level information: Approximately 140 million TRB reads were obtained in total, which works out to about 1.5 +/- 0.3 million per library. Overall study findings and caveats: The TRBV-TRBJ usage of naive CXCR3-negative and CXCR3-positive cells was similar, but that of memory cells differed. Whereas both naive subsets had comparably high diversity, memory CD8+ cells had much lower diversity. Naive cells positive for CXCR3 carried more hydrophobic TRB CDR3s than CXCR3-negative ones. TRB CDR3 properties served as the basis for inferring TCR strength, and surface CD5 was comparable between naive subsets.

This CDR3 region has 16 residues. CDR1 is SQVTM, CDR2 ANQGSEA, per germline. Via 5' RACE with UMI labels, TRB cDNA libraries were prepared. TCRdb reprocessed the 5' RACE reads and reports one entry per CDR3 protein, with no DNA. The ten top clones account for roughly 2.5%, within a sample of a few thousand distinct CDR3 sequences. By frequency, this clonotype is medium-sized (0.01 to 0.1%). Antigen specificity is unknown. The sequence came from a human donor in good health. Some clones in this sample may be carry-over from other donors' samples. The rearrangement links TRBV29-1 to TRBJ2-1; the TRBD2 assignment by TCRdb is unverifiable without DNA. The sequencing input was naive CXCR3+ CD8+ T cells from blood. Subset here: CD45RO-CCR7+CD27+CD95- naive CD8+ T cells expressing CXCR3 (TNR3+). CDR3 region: CSVVGGLGVNYNEQFF.